The T cell receptor beta chain described here comes from a study of cytomegalovirus exposure and HLA in healthy donors. A note on this clone: Its antigen is not known.

CDR1 SGHNT and CDR2 YYREEE come from the germline V gene (reference sequence). The length of the CDR3 is 14 residues. Trimming cost V 1 base and J 7 bases, with 13 bases left between them. PCR was performed using 60 Vbeta and 13 Jbeta primers. Assay used: immunoSEQ multiplex PCR; TCRdb lists only in-frame clones, some missing. The sample holds some 150,000 clones; over 60% are singletons and the top ten take 2.5% to 3.5%. Study outcomes and limitations: Researchers counted over 150 TCR beta chains as cytomegalovirus-associated. Reportedly, a later analysis found an Asian-associated ancestry cluster had fewer N-insertions than the approximately 700-donor mean. Previously analyzed data showed that most TCR beta V segments were productive at a frequency of about 90% or about 30%.

At collection, donors were nominally healthy, but unrecorded immune exposures were probable. The material sequenced was PBMCs. This sequence was found in a woman aged 30 to 39 in good health and CMV-seropositive. V is TRBV5-4 and J is TRBJ2-3; maybe TRBD1 (6 bases). The chain's CDR3 is CASSLRQGPYTQYF. Here the CDR3 DNA reads TGTGCCAGCAGCTTGAGGCAGGGGCCTTATACGCAGTATTTT.